This T cell receptor (beta chain) was identified during a study of T cells in Graves' hyperthyroidism and ophthalmopathy. Amplification of TCR beta CDR3 regions used RNA as the template. First-round RT-PCR targeting the TCR CDR3 was performed with the HTBI primer set. TCRdb recomputed calls from the multiplex PCR reads with MiXCR, one row per CDR3 protein. This sample yields hundreds of thousands of distinct CDR3 sequences, of which approximately 15% are seen a single time; around 5.4% belongs to the top ten. This CDR3 is 15 amino acids long. The germline V gene encodes CDR1 LNHNV and CDR2 YYDKDF (reference sequence). V was pared by 6 bases and J by 4 bases, with 8 bases of the junction left unmatched. Participants, patients aged 18 to 65, had newly diagnosed hyperthyroidism with a duration under 2 months. Researchers barred patients who had uncontrolled infection, other autoimmune disease, pregnancy or lactation.

This TCR came from a woman aged 25-40 years with Graves' hyperthyroidism that later progressed to Graves' ophthalmopathy. This chain joins TRBV15 and TRBJ2-3; 9 bases are a match to TRBD2. What was sequenced was blood. CDR3 protein: CATSTAGGPPDTQYF. The CDR3 region has the DNA TGTGCCACCAGTACGGCGGGAGGGCCCCCAGATACGCAGTATTTT.